The rows below give T cell receptor beta chains drawn from one sample of a study of T cells in localized non-small cell lung cancer. Profiling relied on immunoSEQ multiplex PCR, and the TCRdb table lists in-frame clones only, not all of them. The sample carries about 21,000 clones, approximately 88% recorded once. Specimen: peripheral blood mononuclear cells, collected before any cancer treatment. The receptor set was obtained from a male donor aged 60 or over with stage II lung adenocarcinoma. Both conserved end residues are part of each CDR3. Each record gives: clone size, D gene, J gene, V gene, CDR3 DNA, CDR3 protein. A D gene is named only where the DNA matches it firmly. Not all rows give a size; the values are once, few, many and, for expanded clones, a class.

few,NA,TRBJ1-1,TRBV6-1,TGTGCCAGCAGTCGTCAGCGGGGCACTGAAGCTTTCTTT,CASSRQRGTEAFF
few,NA,TRBJ1-1,TRBV15,TGTGCCACCAGCAGATTGGGGCTATCCACTGAAGCTTTCTTT,CATSRLGLSTEAFF
NA,TRBD2,TRBJ2-2,TRBV4-2,TGTGCCAGCAGCCGGGAAATAGCGGGAGTCGCTAACACCGGGGAGCTGTTTTTT,CASSREIAGVANTGELFF
NA,TRBD2,TRBJ2-2,TRBV19,TGTGCCAGTAGTCGGCGGGAGGGCCCGACCGGGGAGCTGTTTTTT,CASSRREGPTGELFF
once,NA,TRBJ2-7,TRBV10-3,TGTGCCATCAGTGATTCGGTTTACTACGAGCAGTACTTC,CAISDSVYYEQYF
NA,NA,TRBJ2-7,TRBV5-1,TGTGCCAGCAGCTCGGACAGATTCGCCTACGAGCAGTACTTC,CASSSDRFAYEQYF
once,NA,TRBJ2-2,TRBV5-6,TGTGCCAGCAGCTTGGCGGTTGGGGTTATATTCCGGGACACCGGGGAGCTGTTTTTT,CASSLAVGVIFRDTGELFF
NA,TRBD1,TRBJ2-7,TRBV5-1,TGCGCCAGCAGCAAAGCCCAAACAGGGGGGATACCCTACGAGCAGTACTTC,CASSKAQTGGIPYEQYF
NA,NA,TRBJ2-7,TRBV7-9,TGTGCCAGCAGCTTAACTCCCTACGAGCAGTACTTC,CASSLTPYEQYF
once,TRBD1,TRBJ2-7,TRBV29-1,TGCAGCGTGGCCGGGACAGACTACGAGCAGTACTTC,CSVAGTDYEQYF
NA,NA,TRBJ1-2,TRBV27,TGTGCCACCGTACATCCGCAGCTCCTAAGCCCTAACTATGGCTACACCTTC,CATVHPQLLSPNYGYTF
NA,NA,TRBJ1-2,TRBV11-2,TGTGCCAGCAGCTTCGCGGGCCGGTGGGGACCCTATGGCTACACCTTC,CASSFAGRWGPYGYTF
NA,TRBD1,TRBJ1-4,TRBV28,TGTGCCAGCAGTTTGGACAGGGGAAGGGAAAAACTGTTTTTT,CASSLDRGREKLFF
NA,NA,TRBJ1-3,TRBV7-9,TGTGCCAGCAGCTTAGACAGGCACTCTGGAAACACCATATATTTT,CASSLDRHSGNTIYF
NA,NA,TRBJ1-5,TRBV7-9,TGTGCCAGCAGCTTAGCAGTCCGAGATGTACAGCCCCAGCATTTT,CASSLAVRDVQPQHF
NA,TRBD2,TRBJ2-5,TRBV11-2,TGTGCCAGCAGCTTATTAGCGGGCGGGGAGACCCAGTACTTC,CASSLLAGGETQYF
NA,NA,TRBJ2-5,TRBV6-5,TGTGCCAGCAGTGGACCCCCGAGTGTCGGAGAGACCCAGTACTTC,CASSGPPSVGETQYF
NA,TRBD1,TRBJ2-5,TRBV7-7,TGTGCTAGCAGCTTAGCCACGACAGGGGATGGTGAGACCCAGTACTTC,CASSLATTGDGETQYF
NA,NA,TRBJ1-3,TRBV19,TGTGCCAGTCCTGGCTACTCTGGAAACACCATATATTTT,CASPGYSGNTIYF
NA,TRBD2,TRBJ2-5,TRBV2,TGTGCCAGCAGTGAAAGGAGGACTAGCGGGAGGGGTGGAGAGACCCAGTACTTC,CASSERRTSGRGGETQYF
once,NA,TRBJ2-3,TRBV5-6,TGTGCCAGCAGCTTGGGTTACAAGACAGATACGCAGTATTTT,CASSLGYKTDTQYF
NA,TRBD2,TRBJ2-1,TRBV5-6,TGTGCCAGCAGCGTAAGCGGGACTAGCCGTTACAATGAGCAGTTCTTC,CASSVSGTSRYNEQFF
NA,NA,TRBJ2-3,TRBV29-1,TGCAGCGTTGCTCTCTCCGCAGATACGCAGTATTTT,CSVALSADTQYF
few,TRBD2,TRBJ2-7,TRBV6-1,TGTGCCAGCAGCCACGGGGGGTGGGGCTACGAGCAGTACTTC,CASSHGGWGYEQYF
NA,NA,TRBJ2-3,TRBV19,TGTGCCAGTAGTATCCGACTCCGTGGCACAGATACGCAGTATTTT,CASSIRLRGTDTQYF
NA,TRBD2,TRBJ2-2,TRBV29-1,TGCAGCGTTGGAGGAGCGGGAGTCGACACCGGGGAGCTGTTTTTT,CSVGGAGVDTGELFF
NA,NA,TRBJ1-1,TRBV18,TGTGCCAGCTCCCCCCGGCGGGACAACCTTAGGACTGAAGCTTTCTTT,CASSPRRDNLRTEAFF
NA,NA,TRBJ2-1,TRBV25-1,TGTGCCAGCAGAATCTACAATGAGCAGTTCTTC,CASRIYNEQFF
NA,NA,TRBJ2-5,TRBV20-1,TGCAGTGGCCTTTCTTCGGAGACCCAGTACTTC,CSGLSSETQYF
NA,NA,TRBJ1-1,TRBV9,TGTGCCAGCAGCGTGGCGGGGACTGTCACTGAAGCTTTCTTT,CASSVAGTVTEAFF
NA,NA,TRBJ2-5,TRBV27,TGTGCCAGCAGTTGGGGCAGGGAAGGCGAGACCCAGTACTTC,CASSWGREGETQYF
NA,TRBD1,TRBJ2-2,TRBV2,TGTGCCACCAAGACAGGGGGCGGGAACACCGGGGAGCTGTTTTTT,CATKTGGGNTGELFF
NA,NA,TRBJ1-1,TRBV20-1,TGCAGTGCTAAGGACTACCTTGAAGCTTTCTTT,CSAKDYLEAFF
NA,TRBD2,TRBJ2-1,TRBV28,TGTGCCAGCACCGAACTAGCGGGAGTGGTCTACAATGAGCAGTTCTTC,CASTELAGVVYNEQFF
NA,NA,TRBJ1-5,TRBV10-2,TGCGCCAGCAGTGAGTCTGGCAGGGTTGGGCAGCCCCAGCATTTT,CASSESGRVGQPQHF
NA,TRBD1,TRBJ1-2,TRBV25-1,TGTGCCAGCAGTGAAAGAGGGACAGGGGGCCCAAACTATGGCTACACCTTC,CASSERGTGGPNYGYTF
NA,TRBD2,TRBJ2-1,TRBV15,TGTGCCACCAGCAGAGAGGGTAGCGGGAGGTTGAATGAGCAGTTCTTC,CATSREGSGRLNEQFF
NA,NA,TRBJ1-4,TRBV6-5,TGTGCCAGCAGCCGGGCAGGGGAAAAACTGTTTTTT,CASSRAGEKLFF
NA,NA,TRBJ1-5,TRBV15,TGTGCCACCAGCAGAGATCAGGCAGGGGTGGATCAGCCCCAGCATTTT,CATSRDQAGVDQPQHF
NA,TRBD1,TRBJ1-2,TRBV5-1,TGCGCCAGCAGTCCGACAGGGTTCGTCTATGGCTACACCTTC,CASSPTGFVYGYTF
NA,NA,TRBJ2-5,TRBV11-2,TGTGCCAGCAGCTTAAGGCATAGTCTGGGGGAGACCCAGTACTTC,CASSLRHSLGETQYF
NA,TRBD2,TRBJ2-3,TRBV18,TGTGCCAGCTCCCCTCTAATGGGGCTAGCGGCAGATACGCAGTATTTT,CASSPLMGLAADTQYF
NA,NA,TRBJ2-1,TRBV28,TGTGCCAGCAGTTTAGCCGGGACCCGCTACAATGAGCAGTTCTTC,CASSLAGTRYNEQFF
NA,NA,TRBJ1-5,TRBV14,TGTGCCAGCAGCCAAAATCTTAATCAGCCCCAGCATTTT,CASSQNLNQPQHF
NA,NA,TRBJ2-1,TRBV7-2,TGTGCCAGCAGCTTAGTAGATGAGCAGTTCTTC,CASSLVDEQFF
NA,TRBD1,TRBJ1-1,TRBV5-1,TGCGCCAGCAGCGTCGGGACAGTGTCTGAAGCTTTCTTT,CASSVGTVSEAFF
NA,TRBD2,TRBJ2-3,TRBV10-1,TGCGCCAGCAGTCTAGCGGGCACAGATACGCAGTATTTT,CASSLAGTDTQYF
NA,NA,TRBJ2-3,TRBV12-5,TGTGCTAGTGGTTTGTTAGGCGGGACAGATACGCAGTATTTT,CASGLLGGTDTQYF
NA,NA,TRBJ2-7,TRBV28,TGTGCCAGCAGTTCCTCCGCTGTGTTCTACGAGCAGTACTTC,CASSSSAVFYEQYF
once,NA,TRBJ1-2,TRBV25-1,TGTGCCAGCAGTGAAAGTCCGGGGTTGAATGGCTACACCTTC,CASSESPGLNGYTF
NA,NA,TRBJ2-7,TRBV15,TGTGCCACCAGCACCGGGACTGCCTGGGGCTACGAGCAGTACTTC,CATSTGTAWGYEQYF